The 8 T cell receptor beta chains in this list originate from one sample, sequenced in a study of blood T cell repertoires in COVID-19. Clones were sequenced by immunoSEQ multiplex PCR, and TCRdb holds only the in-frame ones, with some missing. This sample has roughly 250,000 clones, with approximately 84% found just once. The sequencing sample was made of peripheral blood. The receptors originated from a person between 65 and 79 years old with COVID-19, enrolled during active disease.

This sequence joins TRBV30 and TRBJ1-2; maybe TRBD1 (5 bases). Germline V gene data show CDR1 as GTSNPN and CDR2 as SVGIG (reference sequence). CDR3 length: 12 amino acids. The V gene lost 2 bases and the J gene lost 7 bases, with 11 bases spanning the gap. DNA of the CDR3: TGTGCCTGGAGTAGACAGACGGGTGGCTACACCTTC. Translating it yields CAWSRQTGGYTF. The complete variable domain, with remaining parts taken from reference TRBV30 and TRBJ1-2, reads SQTIHQWPATLVQPVGSPLSLECTVEGTSNPNLYWYRQAAGRGLQLLFYSVGIGQISSEVPQNLSASRPQDRQFILSSKKLLLSDSGFYLCAWSRQTGGYTFGSGTRLTVV.

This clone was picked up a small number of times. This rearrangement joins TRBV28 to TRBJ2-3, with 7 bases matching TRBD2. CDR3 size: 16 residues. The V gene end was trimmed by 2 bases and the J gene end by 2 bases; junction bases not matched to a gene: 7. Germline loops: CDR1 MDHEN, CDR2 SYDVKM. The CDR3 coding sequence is TGTGCCAGCAGTTTACGCGGCGGGACTACCACAGATACGCAGTATTTT. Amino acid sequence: CASSLRGGTTTDTQYF.

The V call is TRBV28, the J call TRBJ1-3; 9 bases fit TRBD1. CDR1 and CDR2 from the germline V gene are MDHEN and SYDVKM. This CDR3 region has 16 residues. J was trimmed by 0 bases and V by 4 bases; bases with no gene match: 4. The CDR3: CASSSLTGGSGNTIYF. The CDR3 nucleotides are TGTGCCAGCAGTTCCCTGACAGGGGGCTCTGGAAACACCATATATTTT.

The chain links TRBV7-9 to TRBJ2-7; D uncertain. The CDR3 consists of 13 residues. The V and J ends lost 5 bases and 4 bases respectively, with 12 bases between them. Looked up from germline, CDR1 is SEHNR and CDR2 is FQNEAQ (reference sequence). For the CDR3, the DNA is TGTGCCAGCAGCCGAACCGGAGATTACGAGCAGTACTTC. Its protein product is CASSRTGDYEQYF.

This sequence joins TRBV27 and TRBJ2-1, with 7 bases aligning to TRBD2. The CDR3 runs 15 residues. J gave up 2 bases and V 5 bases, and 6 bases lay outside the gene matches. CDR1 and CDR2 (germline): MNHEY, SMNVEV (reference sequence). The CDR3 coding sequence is TGTGCCAGCAGTATCACTAGCGCGCCCTACAATGAGCAGTTCTTC. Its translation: CASSITSAPYNEQFF.

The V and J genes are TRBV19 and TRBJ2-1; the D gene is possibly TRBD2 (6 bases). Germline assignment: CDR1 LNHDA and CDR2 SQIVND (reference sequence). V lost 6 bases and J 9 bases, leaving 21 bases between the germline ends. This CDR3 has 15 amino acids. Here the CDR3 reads CASRVRDSLESEQFF. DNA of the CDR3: TGTGCCAGTAGGGTCCGGGACTCCCTTGAGTCTGAGCAGTTCTTC.

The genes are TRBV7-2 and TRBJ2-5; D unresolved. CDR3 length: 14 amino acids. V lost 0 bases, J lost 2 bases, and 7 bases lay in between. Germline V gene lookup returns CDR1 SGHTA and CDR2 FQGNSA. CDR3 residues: CASSLAWQQETQYF. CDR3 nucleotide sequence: TGTGCCAGCAGCTTAGCGTGGCAGCAAGAGACCCAGTACTTC. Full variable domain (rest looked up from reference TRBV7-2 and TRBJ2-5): GAGVSQSPSNKVTEKGKDVELRCDPISGHTALYWYRQSLGQGLEFLIYFQGNSAPDKSGLPSDRFSAERTGGSVSTLTIQRTQQEDSAVYLCASSLAWQQETQYFGPGTRLLVL.

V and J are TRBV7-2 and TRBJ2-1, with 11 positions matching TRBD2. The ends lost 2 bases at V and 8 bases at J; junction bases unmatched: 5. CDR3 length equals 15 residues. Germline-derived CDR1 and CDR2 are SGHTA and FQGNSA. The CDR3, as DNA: TGTGCCAGCAGCTTATCGGGACTAGCGGAGGATGAGCAGTTCTTC. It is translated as CASSLSGLAEDEQFF.